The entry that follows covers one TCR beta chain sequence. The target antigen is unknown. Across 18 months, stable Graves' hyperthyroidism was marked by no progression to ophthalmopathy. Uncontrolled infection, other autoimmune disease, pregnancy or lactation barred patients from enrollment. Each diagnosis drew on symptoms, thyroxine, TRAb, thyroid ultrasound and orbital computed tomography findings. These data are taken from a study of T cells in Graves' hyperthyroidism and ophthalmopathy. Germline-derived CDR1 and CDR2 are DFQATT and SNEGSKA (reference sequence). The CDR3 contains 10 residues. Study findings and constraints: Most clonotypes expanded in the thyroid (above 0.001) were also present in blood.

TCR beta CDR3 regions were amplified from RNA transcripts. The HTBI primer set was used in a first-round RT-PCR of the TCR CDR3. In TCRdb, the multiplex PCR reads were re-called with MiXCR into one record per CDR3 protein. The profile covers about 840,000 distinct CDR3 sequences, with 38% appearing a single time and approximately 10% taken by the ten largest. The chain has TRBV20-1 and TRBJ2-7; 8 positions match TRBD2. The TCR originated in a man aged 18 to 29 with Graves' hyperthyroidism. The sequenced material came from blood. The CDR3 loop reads CHSGGYEQYF. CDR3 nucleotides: TGCCACAGCGGGGGCTACGAGCAGTACTTC.